This T cell receptor beta chain stems from a study of cytomegalovirus exposure and HLA in healthy donors. Findings of the study overall: Altogether, 164 TCR beta chains were recorded as cytomegalovirus-associated.

In its sample, this clone was seen once. Its antigen remains unidentified. Measured with immunoSEQ multiplex PCR; TCRdb has only the in-frame clones, and not every one. The table lists around 350,000 clones, more than 80% of them singletons. Losses at the gene ends were 5 bases for V and 2 bases for J; bases not matched to a gene: 4. The CDR3 covers 14 residues. Germline V CDR1 and CDR2: SGHVS, FQNEAQ. The V call is TRBV7-8, the J call TRBJ2-7, with 9 bases fitting TRBD2. The sample comprised PBMCs. The TCR originated in a woman younger than 30 in good health and CMV-seronegative. The CDR3 sequence: CASSKAGGAYEQYF. DNA of the CDR3: TGTGCCAGCAGCAAGGCGGGGGGGGCCTACGAGCAGTACTTC.